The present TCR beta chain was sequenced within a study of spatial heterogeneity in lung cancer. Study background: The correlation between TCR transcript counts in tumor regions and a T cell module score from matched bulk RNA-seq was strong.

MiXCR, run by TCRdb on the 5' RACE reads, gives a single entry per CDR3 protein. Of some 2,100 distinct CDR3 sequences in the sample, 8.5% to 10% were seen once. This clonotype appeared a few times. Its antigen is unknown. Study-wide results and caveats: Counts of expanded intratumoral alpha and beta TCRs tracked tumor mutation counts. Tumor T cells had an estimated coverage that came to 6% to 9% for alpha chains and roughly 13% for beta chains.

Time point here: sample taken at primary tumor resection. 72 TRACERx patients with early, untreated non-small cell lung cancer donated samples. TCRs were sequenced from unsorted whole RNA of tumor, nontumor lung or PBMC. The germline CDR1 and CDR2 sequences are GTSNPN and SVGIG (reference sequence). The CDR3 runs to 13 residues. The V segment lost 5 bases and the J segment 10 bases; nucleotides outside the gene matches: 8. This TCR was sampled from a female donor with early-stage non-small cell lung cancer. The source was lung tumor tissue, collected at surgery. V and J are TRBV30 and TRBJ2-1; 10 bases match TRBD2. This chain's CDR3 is CAWSAGGPAEQFF. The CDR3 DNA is TGTGCCTGGTCAGCGGGAGGGCCCGCCGAGCAGTTCTTC.